A single sample gave rise to the 18 T cell receptor beta chains below, sequenced in a study of control samples from healthy donors and cancer patients. The repertoire was sequenced with immunoSEQ multiplex PCR; TCRdb's copy has only in-frame clones and lacks some. The sample holds roughly 220,000 clones, over 90% seen once. The sample comprised blood. These receptors were taken from a man aged 50-59 years in good health.

This chain links TRBV10-1 with TRBJ1-2; 8 bases map to TRBD1. J was trimmed by 7 bases and V by 5 bases; bases with no gene match: 6. Germline CDR1 WNHNN, CDR2 SYGVQD (reference sequence). The CDR3 is 13 amino acids. CDR3 sequence: CASSTDRVGGYTF. The CDR3 nucleotides are TGCGCCAGCAGTACGGACAGGGTTGGTGGCTACACCTTC.

This chain connects TRBV28 to TRBJ1-1; D call uncertain. Deletions cut 6 bases from V and 3 bases from J, with 11 bases between. The CDR3 loop spans 13 amino acids. Germline assignment: CDR1 MDHEN and CDR2 SYDVKM. This CDR3 reads CASSPIADTEAFF. CDR3 in DNA: TGTGCCAGCAGCCCGATCGCGGACACTGAAGCTTTCTTT.

The CDR3 DNA sequence: TGTGCCAGCAGCCAGTTGACAGGGAGGGCCAATCAGCCCCAGCATTTT. It yields the protein CASSQLTGRANQPQHF. The rearrangement joins TRBV4-2 to TRBJ1-5; 7 bases line up with TRBD1. CDR1 and CDR2 (germline): LGHNA, YNFKEQ. The CDR3 has 16 residues. Germline trimming cut 3 bases from V and 3 bases from J; bases unmatched to any gene: 8.

The DNA of the CDR3 is TGTGCCAGTAGTAGGATGACAGCCTATGGCTACACCTTC. Amino acids: CASSRMTAYGYTF. This chain uses TRBV19 with TRBJ1-2; D is perhaps TRBD1 (5 bases). The germline gives CDR1 LNHDA, CDR2 SQIVND (reference sequence). CDR3 length equals 13 residues. V dropped 4 bases and J dropped 4 bases, with 10 bases sitting between them.

In regard to this clone: Other nucleotide sequences from this sample produce the same CDR3. The chain has TRBV5-1 and TRBJ2-2; D gene uncertain. This CDR3 region has 15 residues. Trimming removed 0 bases from V and 2 bases from J, with 8 bases in between. Germline V gene sequence: CDR1 SGHRS, CDR2 YFSETQ. Here the CDR3 DNA reads TGCGCCAGCAGCTTGGGGCAGTTAAACACCGGGGAGCTGTTTTTT. Its protein is CASSLGQLNTGELFF.

This chain uses TRBV7-2 with TRBJ1-6, with D possibly being TRBD1 (5 bases). This CDR3 has 16 amino acids. V dropped 3 bases and J dropped 5 bases, with 14 bases sitting between them. Per germline, CDR1 SGHTA and CDR2 FQGNSA. CDR3 coding DNA: TGTGCCAGCAGCTTGGGGGGGGGAAGTAATAATTCACCCCTCCACTTT. The encoded protein is CASSLGGGSNNSPLHF.

This clone was counted between two and nine times. V usage is TRBV5-1 and J usage is TRBJ1-1; 7 bases match TRBD1. Germline V gene sequence: CDR1 SGHRS, CDR2 YFSETQ. This CDR3 has 16 amino acids. Trimming removed 6 bases from V and 1 base from J; junction bases left unmatched: 12. The CDR3 coding sequence is TGCGCCAGCACCCAGGGGGGGCTGGGGGCGAACACTGAAGCTTTCTTT. Translation gives CASTQGGLGANTEAFF.

The chain links TRBV9 to TRBJ2-3, with TRBD1 identical over 9 bases. Trimming cost V 4 bases and J 3 bases; bases outside gene matches: 6. CDR1 is SGDLS, CDR2 YYNGEE, per germline. This CDR3 spans 15 amino acids. CDR3 sequence: CASSSGDRATDTQYF. The CDR3 DNA reads as TGTGCCAGCAGCTCAGGGGACAGGGCAACAGATACGCAGTATTTT.

The chain uses TRBV5-1 and TRBJ1-5, with D unresolved. The length of the CDR3 is 14 residues. Germline loops: CDR1 SGHRS, CDR2 YFSETQ. With 4 bases removed from V and 1 base from J, the gap between germline ends came to 9 bases. CDR3 bases: TGCGCCAGCAGCCGGCGGGGAAGCAATCAGCCCCAGCATTTT. The encoded protein is CASSRRGSNQPQHF.

A single count supports this clone. Other nucleotide sequences in the sample specify the same CDR3. The rearrangement uses TRBV5-1 and TRBJ2-5; D unresolved. There are 13 residues in the CDR3. Germline V gives CDR1 SGHRS, CDR2 YFSETQ. Trimming took off 2 bases at V and 2 bases at J, with 7 bases between the two ends. The CDR3 protein is CASSLGSQETQYF. The CDR3, as DNA: TGCGCCAGCAGCTTAGGTAGTCAAGAGACCCAGTACTTC.

This chain connects TRBV7-2 to TRBJ2-7; 11 nucleotides align to TRBD1. Unmatched junction bases numbered 10, after V lost 6 bases and J lost 3 bases. CDR1 and CDR2 from the germline V gene are SGHTA and FQGNSA. The CDR3 sequence is 16 residues long. CDR3 coding DNA: TGTGCCAGCAGTTCCCGCACCGGGACAGGGGGCTACGAGCAGTACTTC. Translated, it gives CASSSRTGTGGYEQYF.

Comments on this clone: Other DNA sequences within the sample encode an identical CDR3. This chain joins TRBV5-4 and TRBJ2-3, with D possibly TRBD1 on 5 matching bases. Trimming stripped 1 base from V and 3 bases from J, with 9 bases between. The V gene's germline CDR1 is SGHNT and CDR2 YYREEE (reference sequence). The CDR3 is 14 residues long. The CDR3 reads CASSLRGATDTQYF. CDR3 nucleotide sequence: TGTGCCAGCAGCTTGAGGGGCGCAACAGATACGCAGTATTTT.

The CDR3 DNA is TGTGCCAGCACTGAGACAGGCCTTGCAACTAATGAAAAACTGTTTTTT. This sequence encodes CASTETGLATNEKLFF. V and J are TRBV5-6 and TRBJ1-4; D might be TRBD1 (6 bases). The CDR3 sequence is 16 residues long. CDR1 is SGHDT and CDR2 is YYEEEE in the germline V gene. Deletions cut 6 bases from V and 0 bases from J, with 15 bases between. The variable domain in full, with the rest retrieved from reference TRBV5-6 and TRBJ1-4, is DAGVTQSPTHLIKTRGQQVTLRCSPKSGHDTVSWYQQALGQGPQFIFQYYEEEERQRGNFPDRFSGHQFPNYSSELNVNALLLGDSALYLCASTETGLATNEKLFFGSGTQLSVL.

The genes are TRBV6-1 and TRBJ2-7; D gene ambiguous. Trimming pared 0 bases from V and 0 bases from J, leaving 6 bases between. This CDR3 contains 14 residues. CDR1 is MNHNS, CDR2 SASEGT, per germline. Written as DNA, the CDR3 is TGTGCCAGCAGTGAAGCCCAAAGCTCCTACGAGCAGTACGTC. This translates into CASSEAQSSYEQYV.

The chain joins TRBV19 to TRBJ1-3; maybe TRBD1 (5 bases). Germline lookup yields CDR1 LNHDA and CDR2 SQIVND (reference sequence). Trimming removed 8 bases from V and 2 bases from J, with 13 bases in between. CDR3 length: 14 residues. As DNA, the CDR3 is TGTGCCAGTTGGCGGGGGATACCTGGAAACACCATATATTTT. Amino acids: CASWRGIPGNTIYF. The full variable domain, in which reference TRBV19 and TRBJ1-3 provide the parts outside the CDR3, is DGGITQSPKYLFRKEGQNVTLSCEQNLNHDAMYWYRQDPGQGLRLIYYSQIVNDFQKGDIAEGYSVSREKKESFPLTVTSAQKNPTAFYLCASWRGIPGNTIYFGEGSWLTVV.

The gene calls are TRBV5-1 and TRBJ2-1, with TRBD2 matching over 12 bases. V shed 3 bases, J shed 6 bases, and the junction held 10 bases outside the gene matches. Germline values: CDR1 SGHRS, CDR2 YFSETQ. This CDR3 comprises 17 residues. This CDR3 reads CASSSATSGGTLNEQFF. The DNA for the CDR3 is TGCGCCAGCAGCTCAGCTACTAGCGGGGGGACCCTCAATGAGCAGTTCTTC.

The J gene is TRBJ1-5, the V gene TRBV6-5, with D uncertain. There are 13 residues in the CDR3. V lost 6 bases, J lost 5 bases, and 11 bases lay in between. Germline V gene sequence: CDR1 MNHEY, CDR2 SVGAGI. The CDR3 sequence: CASSLFIHQPQHF. CDR3 DNA: TGTGCCAGCAGCCTCTTTATCCATCAGCCCCAGCATTTT.

CDR3 DNA: TGTGCCAGCAGTTACGGAGGGGCCGGGGGCCGAACTTTCTTT. Translation: CASSYGGAGGRTFF. The rearrangement links TRBV6-2 or TRBV6-3 to TRBJ1-1, with D perhaps TRBD1 (6 bases). The CDR3 has 14 residues. Germline values: CDR1 MNHEY, CDR2 SVGEGT. Trimming removed 2 bases at V and 12 bases at J, with 19 bases between.